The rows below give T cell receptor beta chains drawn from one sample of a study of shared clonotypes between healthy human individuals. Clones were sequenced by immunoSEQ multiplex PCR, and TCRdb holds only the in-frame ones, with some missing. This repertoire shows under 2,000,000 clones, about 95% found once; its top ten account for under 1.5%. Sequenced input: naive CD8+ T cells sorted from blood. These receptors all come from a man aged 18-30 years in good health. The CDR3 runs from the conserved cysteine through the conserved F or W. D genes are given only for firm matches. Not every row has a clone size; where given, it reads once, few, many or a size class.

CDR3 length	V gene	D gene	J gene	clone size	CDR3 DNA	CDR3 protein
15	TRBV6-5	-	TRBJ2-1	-	TGTGCCAGCAGTTACGTCAGAAGCTCCTACAATGAGCAGTTCTTC	CASSYVRSSYNEQFF
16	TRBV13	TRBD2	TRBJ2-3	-	TGTGCCAGCAGCGCCTCGGGAGGGCCACGCACAGATACGCAGTATTTT	CASSASGGPRTDTQYF
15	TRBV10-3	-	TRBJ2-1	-	TGTGCCATCAGTGAGCCGACCGCCATGGACAATGAGCAGTTCTTC	CAISEPTAMDNEQFF
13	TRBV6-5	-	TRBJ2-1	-	TGTGCCAGCGGGACTCGAGGCTACAATGAGCAGTTCTTC	CASGTRGYNEQFF
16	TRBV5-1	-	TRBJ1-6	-	TGCGCCAGCAGCATTACAGGAGATCCCTATAATTCACCCCTCCACTTT	CASSITGDPYNSPLHF
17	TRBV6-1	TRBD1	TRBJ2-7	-	TGTGCCAGCAGTGAAGCGCCGGGTTGGACAGGGTGGTACGAGCAGTACTTC	CASSEAPGWTGWYEQYF
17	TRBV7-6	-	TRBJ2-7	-	TGTGCCAGCAGCTTAGCGGCTGGGCCAGATGGCTTCCACGAGCAGTACTTC	CASSLAAGPDGFHEQYF
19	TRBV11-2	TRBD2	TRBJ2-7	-	TGTGCCAGCAGCCTGGGACTAGCGGGGGCTAGAGGGGGCCACTACGAGCAGTACTTC	CASSLGLAGARGGHYEQYF
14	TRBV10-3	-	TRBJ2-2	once	TGTGCCATCAGTGAGGTCGGTAACACCGGGGAGCTGTTTTTT	CAISEVGNTGELFF
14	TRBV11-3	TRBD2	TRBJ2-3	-	TGTGCCAGCAGCTTTACTAGCGGGTCAGATACGCAGTATTTT	CASSFTSGSDTQYF
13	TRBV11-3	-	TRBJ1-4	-	TGTGCCAGCAGCTCAGGTGCCAATGAAAAACTGTTTTTT	CASSSGANEKLFF
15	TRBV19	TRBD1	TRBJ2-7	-	TGTGCCAGTAGTGGTCCGGGACAGGGTTTCGACGAGCAGTACTTC	CASSGPGQGFDEQYF
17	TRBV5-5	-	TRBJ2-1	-	TGTGCCAGCAGTTCCCCAACCCAGGGCCAAAACTACAATGAGCAGTTCTTC	CASSSPTQGQNYNEQFF
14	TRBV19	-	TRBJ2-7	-	TGTGCCAGTAGTATACGGGGGCCTACCTACGAGCAGTACTTC	CASSIRGPTYEQYF
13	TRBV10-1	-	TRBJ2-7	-	TGCGCCAGCAGTGAGATGTTGGGCGGCGAGCAGTACTTC	CASSEMLGGEQYF
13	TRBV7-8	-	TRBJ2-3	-	TGTGCCAGCAGCTTAGGGGGGTCAGATACGCAGTATTTT	CASSLGGSDTQYF
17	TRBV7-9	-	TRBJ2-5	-	TGTGCCAGCACCATCCCTGGTCCGGCCGCCAGAGGGGAGACCCAGTACTTC	CASTIPGPAARGETQYF
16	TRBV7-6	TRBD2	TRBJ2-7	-	TGTGCCAGCAGCTTAGCGGGCGGGAGCATCTCCTACGAGCAGTACTTC	CASSLAGGSISYEQYF
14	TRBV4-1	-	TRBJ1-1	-	TGCGCCAGCAGCCACGTAGGGGGGAACACTGAAGCTTTCTTT	CASSHVGGNTEAFF
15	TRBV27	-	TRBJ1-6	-	TGTGCCAGCAGTCAGGCCGCAGAAGGGAATTCACCCCTCCACTTT	CASSQAAEGNSPLHF
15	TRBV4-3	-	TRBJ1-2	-	TGCGCCAGCAGCCAAGATTTTGCGGGAATCTATGGCTACACCTTC	CASSQDFAGIYGYTF
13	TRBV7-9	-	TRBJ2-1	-	TGTGCCAGCAGCCCCGCGGGGCCAAATGAGCAGTTCTTC	CASSPAGPNEQFF
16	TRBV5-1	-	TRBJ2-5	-	TGCGCCAGCAGCTGGGGGCCTCGGGGCGGCCAAGAGACCCAGTACTTC	CASSWGPRGGQETQYF
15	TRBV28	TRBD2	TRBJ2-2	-	TGTGCCAGCCGGCCTAGCGGGGGGGCCGCCGGGGAGCTGTTTTTT	CASRPSGGAAGELFF
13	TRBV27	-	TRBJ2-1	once	TGTGCCAGCAAGGAGGAAATCTACAATGAGCAGTTCTTC	CASKEEIYNEQFF
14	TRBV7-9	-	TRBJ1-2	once	TGTGCCAGCAGCTTCCCCGGACAGAGCTATGGCTACACCTTC	CASSFPGQSYGYTF
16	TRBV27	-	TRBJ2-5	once	TGTGCCAGCAGTTTATCACCGGGGACCTCCCAAGAGACCCAGTACTTC	CASSLSPGTSQETQYF
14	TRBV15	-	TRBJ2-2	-	TGTGCCACCGGCGGCGTGTTGAACACCGGGGAGCTGTTTTTT	CATGGVLNTGELFF
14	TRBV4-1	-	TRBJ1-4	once	TGCGCCAGCAGCCATTCCCCGGGGAATGAAAAACTGTTTTTT	CASSHSPGNEKLFF
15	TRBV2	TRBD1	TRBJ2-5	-	TGTGCCAGCAGTGAAGCGGGACAGATCCAAGAGACCCAGTACTTC	CASSEAGQIQETQYF
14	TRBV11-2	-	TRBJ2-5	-	TGTGCCAGCAGCTTCATGACGAGGGAGGAGACCCAGTACTTC	CASSFMTREETQYF
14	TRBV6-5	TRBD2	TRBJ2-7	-	TGTGCCAGCAGTTACTTGGCGGGAGCGTACGAGCAGTACTTC	CASSYLAGAYEQYF
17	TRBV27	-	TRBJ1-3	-	TGTGCCAGCAGTTTACGGGGCGACGGAGTTGGAGAGGACACCATATATTTT	CASSLRGDGVGEDTIYF
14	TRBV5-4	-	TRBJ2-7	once	TGTGCCAGCAGCTTCCGGGGCGCTATCGGCGAGCAGTACTTC	CASSFRGAIGEQYF